The rows below give T cell receptor beta chains drawn from one sample of a study of beta chain features in type 1 diabetes. The table came from immunoSEQ multiplex PCR; TCRdb's copy has only in-frame clones and leaves some out. The repertoire holds 250,000 to 300,000 clones, with 7.5% to 9.5% as singletons. Material for sequencing was central memory CD4+ T cells from blood. The receptors were gathered from a woman aged 18-30 years in good health. The CDR3 runs from the conserved cysteine through the conserved F or W. The D gene is left open where the match is weak. Clone size is given for some rows only: seen once, a few or many times, or a class if the clone is expanded.

v_call: TRBV9; j_call: TRBJ2-7; clone_size: .; d_call: .; cdr3_nt: TGTGCCAGCAGCGTAGCTGGACACAATTCCTACGAGCAGTACTTC; cdr3_aa: CASSVAGHNSYEQYF
v_call: TRBV18; j_call: TRBJ1-2; clone_size: few; d_call: .; cdr3_nt: TGTGCCAGCTCACTCAGTAGCGGCTACACCTTC; cdr3_aa: CASSLSSGYTF
v_call: TRBV9; j_call: TRBJ2-1; clone_size: .; d_call: .; cdr3_nt: TGTGCCAGCAGCCTCGCTGTAGGCGGCGGCTCCTACAATGAGCAGTTCTTC; cdr3_aa: CASSLAVGGGSYNEQFF
v_call: TRBV19; j_call: TRBJ2-2; clone_size: .; d_call: .; cdr3_nt: TGTGCCAGTAGGTCCGTTAGCGGTACCGGGGAGCTGTTTTTT; cdr3_aa: CASRSVSGTGELFF
v_call: TRBV7-6; j_call: TRBJ2-7; clone_size: .; d_call: TRBD2; cdr3_nt: TGTGCCAGCAGCCCCAGTCGGGGGGGCACCTACGAGCAGTACTTC; cdr3_aa: CASSPSRGGTYEQYF
v_call: TRBV14; j_call: TRBJ2-3; clone_size: many; d_call: TRBD1; cdr3_nt: TGTGCCAGCAGCCAAGTACGAGGGGGCAGCACAGATACGCAGTATTTT; cdr3_aa: CASSQVRGGSTDTQYF
v_call: TRBV28; j_call: TRBJ2-4; clone_size: few; d_call: .; cdr3_nt: TGTGCCAGCAGTTTAGGGGACGGATTAAACATTCAGTACTTC; cdr3_aa: CASSLGDGLNIQYF
v_call: TRBV2; j_call: TRBJ2-3; clone_size: .; d_call: .; cdr3_nt: TGTGCCAGCAGGATCCCGACCCTATCTAGCACAGATACGCAGTATTTT; cdr3_aa: CASRIPTLSSTDTQYF
v_call: TRBV7-2; j_call: TRBJ2-3; clone_size: .; d_call: .; cdr3_nt: TGTGCCAGCAGCTTAGCCGGGACCGGCACAGATACGCAGTATTTT; cdr3_aa: CASSLAGTGTDTQYF
v_call: TRBV2; j_call: TRBJ1-6; clone_size: few; d_call: .; cdr3_nt: TGTGCCAGCAGCTCTAATTCACCCCTCCACTTT; cdr3_aa: CASSSNSPLHF
v_call: TRBV20-1; j_call: TRBJ1-1; clone_size: few; d_call: .; cdr3_nt: TGCAGTGCTAGTGCACAGCCCGAAGCTTTCTTT; cdr3_aa: CSASAQPEAFF
v_call: TRBV5-4; j_call: TRBJ2-1; clone_size: many; d_call: TRBD2; cdr3_nt: TGTGCCAGCAGCTCCCTAGCGGGGGTAAATGAGCAGTTCTTC; cdr3_aa: CASSSLAGVNEQFF
v_call: TRBV19; j_call: TRBJ2-5; clone_size: many; d_call: .; cdr3_nt: TGTGCCAGTAGTATGGGCGGGACTGCACAAGAGACCCAGTACTTC; cdr3_aa: CASSMGGTAQETQYF
v_call: TRBV4-3; j_call: TRBJ2-3; clone_size: few; d_call: .; cdr3_nt: TGCGCCAGCAGCCAAGGACACAGAACAGATACGCAGTATTTT; cdr3_aa: CASSQGHRTDTQYF
v_call: TRBV11-2; j_call: TRBJ2-3; clone_size: .; d_call: .; cdr3_nt: TGTGCCAGCAGCTTGGACCCTGGGGGCACAGATACGCAGTATTTT; cdr3_aa: CASSLDPGGTDTQYF
v_call: TRBV19; j_call: TRBJ1-1; clone_size: .; d_call: .; cdr3_nt: TGTGCCAGTAGTCACAGCACTGAAGCTTTCTTT; cdr3_aa: CASSHSTEAFF
v_call: TRBV5-1; j_call: TRBJ1-6; clone_size: few; d_call: .; cdr3_nt: TGCGCCAGCAGCTTGGAACGGCCTAGGGATTCACCCCTCCACTTT; cdr3_aa: CASSLERPRDSPLHF
v_call: TRBV13; j_call: TRBJ2-5; clone_size: .; d_call: TRBD2; cdr3_nt: TGTGCCAGCAGCCGCCGCACAGAACTAGCGGACCGGGGGACCCAGTACTTC; cdr3_aa: CASSRRTELADRGTQYF
v_call: TRBV7-9; j_call: TRBJ2-1; clone_size: few; d_call: .; cdr3_nt: TGTGCCAGCAGCTTTGGGGGGAACAATGAGCAGTTCTTC; cdr3_aa: CASSFGGNNEQFF
v_call: TRBV7-2; j_call: TRBJ2-5; clone_size: few; d_call: .; cdr3_nt: TGTGCCAGCAGCTTATCAGGCGGGGGCGGTAAAGAGACCCAGTACTTC; cdr3_aa: CASSLSGGGGKETQYF
v_call: TRBV7-3; j_call: TRBJ2-2; clone_size: .; d_call: TRBD2; cdr3_nt: TGTGCCAGCCGAGAACCGGGACTAGGGACCGGGGAGCTGTTTTTT; cdr3_aa: CASREPGLGTGELFF
v_call: TRBV7-8; j_call: TRBJ2-3; clone_size: few; d_call: TRBD2; cdr3_nt: TGTGCCAGCAGCCCGCCGCCCTGGGCTAGCGGGAGAGGTACGGCAGATACGCAGTATTTT; cdr3_aa: CASSPPPWASGRGTADTQYF
v_call: TRBV2; j_call: TRBJ2-2; clone_size: .; d_call: TRBD1; cdr3_nt: TGTGCCAGCAGTAGGACAGGGGAGATCTCTTCCGGGGAGCTGTTTTTT; cdr3_aa: CASSRTGEISSGELFF
v_call: TRBV19; j_call: TRBJ1-2; clone_size: .; d_call: .; cdr3_nt: TGTGCCAGTAGTATAGATCGCGTGAGCTATGGCTACACCTTC; cdr3_aa: CASSIDRVSYGYTF
v_call: TRBV7-2; j_call: TRBJ1-5; clone_size: many; d_call: .; cdr3_nt: TGTGCCAGCAGCTTAGTACGTGTCAGCGATCAGCCCCAGCATTTT; cdr3_aa: CASSLVRVSDQPQHF
v_call: TRBV28; j_call: TRBJ2-5; clone_size: .; d_call: TRBD2; cdr3_nt: TGTGCCAGCACATGGGACTACCCAAACCAAGAGACCCAGTACTTC; cdr3_aa: CASTWDYPNQETQYF
v_call: TRBV7-2; j_call: TRBJ2-5; clone_size: few; d_call: TRBD2; cdr3_nt: TGTGCCAGCAGCTTAGGGGCTAGCGGGGGAAAGACCCAGTACTTC; cdr3_aa: CASSLGASGGKTQYF
v_call: TRBV4-3; j_call: TRBJ2-1; clone_size: many; d_call: TRBD2; cdr3_nt: TGCGCCAGCAGCCAAACTAGCGGACCTTCGAGCTCCTACAATGAGCAGTTCTTC; cdr3_aa: CASSQTSGPSSSYNEQFF
v_call: TRBV5-1; j_call: TRBJ2-5; clone_size: once; d_call: .; cdr3_nt: TGCGCCAGCAGCTCGTACGGGAGTTCGGAGACCCAGTACTTC; cdr3_aa: CASSSYGSSETQYF
v_call: TRBV18; j_call: TRBJ2-1; clone_size: .; d_call: TRBD2; cdr3_nt: TGTGCCAGCTCACCATCACTAGCGGGAGGCGACAATGAGCAGTTCTTC; cdr3_aa: CASSPSLAGGDNEQFF
v_call: TRBV7-8; j_call: TRBJ1-4; clone_size: .; d_call: .; cdr3_nt: TGTGCCAGCAGCTTGTACTTGGGTGAAAAACTGTTTTTT; cdr3_aa: CASSLYLGEKLFF
v_call: TRBV7-2; j_call: TRBJ1-6; clone_size: few; d_call: TRBD1; cdr3_nt: TGTGCCAGCAGCCCCCGACAGGGCCAGGGTTCACCCCTCCACTTT; cdr3_aa: CASSPRQGQGSPLHF
v_call: TRBV5-4; j_call: TRBJ1-2; clone_size: many; d_call: .; cdr3_nt: TGTGCCAGCAGCTTGTTGCAGGGCGGCTACACCTTC; cdr3_aa: CASSLLQGGYTF
v_call: TRBV25-1; j_call: TRBJ2-3; clone_size: few; d_call: .; cdr3_nt: TGTGCCAGCAGTGAATTCTTTAGCACAGATACGCAGTATTTT; cdr3_aa: CASSEFFSTDTQYF
v_call: TRBV29-1; j_call: TRBJ2-5; clone_size: few; d_call: TRBD2; cdr3_nt: TGCAGCGTTGGCAGGGAGGGGAAGACCCAGTACTTC; cdr3_aa: CSVGREGKTQYF
v_call: TRBV4-1; j_call: TRBJ2-5; clone_size: .; d_call: TRBD2; cdr3_nt: TGCGCCAGCAGCCAACGCGCGGGAGTGTTAGAGACCCAGTACTTC; cdr3_aa: CASSQRAGVLETQYF
v_call: TRBV7-9; j_call: TRBJ2-3; clone_size: few; d_call: .; cdr3_nt: TGTGCCAGCAGCTTAGCGCCCGATACGCAGTATTTT; cdr3_aa: CASSLAPDTQYF
v_call: TRBV7-3; j_call: TRBJ2-1; clone_size: many; d_call: .; cdr3_nt: TGTGCCAGCAGGAGAGGGGACTCTCGTCGGGATGAGCAGTTCTTC; cdr3_aa: CASRRGDSRRDEQFF
v_call: TRBV7-2; j_call: TRBJ1-3; clone_size: .; d_call: .; cdr3_nt: TGTGCCAGCAGCCCATCCGACGGGGCTGGAAACACCATATATTTT; cdr3_aa: CASSPSDGAGNTIYF
v_call: TRBV30; j_call: TRBJ2-1; clone_size: many; d_call: .; cdr3_nt: TGTGCCTGGAGTGTAGCGTTTAAGATGAGTGAGCAGTTCTTC; cdr3_aa: CAWSVAFKMSEQFF
v_call: TRBV6-1; j_call: TRBJ2-2; clone_size: few; d_call: TRBD1; cdr3_nt: TGTGCCAGCAGAGACACAGGGGGCTACACCGGGGAGCTGTTTTTT; cdr3_aa: CASRDTGGYTGELFF
v_call: TRBV4-2; j_call: TRBJ2-6; clone_size: many; d_call: .; cdr3_nt: TGTGCCAGCAGCCCGGGACGCAACTCTGGGGCCAACGTCCTGACTTTC; cdr3_aa: CASSPGRNSGANVLTF
v_call: TRBV7-9; j_call: TRBJ2-1; clone_size: .; d_call: .; cdr3_nt: TGTGCCAGCAGCTTACCCAGTTACAATGAGCAGTTCTTC; cdr3_aa: CASSLPSYNEQFF
v_call: TRBV29-1; j_call: TRBJ2-1; clone_size: few; d_call: TRBD2; cdr3_nt: TGCAGCGGGACTAGCTCCTACAATGAGCAGTTCTTC; cdr3_aa: CSGTSSYNEQFF
v_call: TRBV7-9; j_call: TRBJ2-7; clone_size: .; d_call: .; cdr3_nt: TGTGCCAGCAGCAACCGCTACGAGCAGTACTTC; cdr3_aa: CASSNRYEQYF
v_call: TRBV2; j_call: TRBJ2-5; clone_size: .; d_call: TRBD2; cdr3_nt: TGTGCCAGCAAATCGACTAGCGGGGGACAGACCCAGTACTTC; cdr3_aa: CASKSTSGGQTQYF
v_call: TRBV5-1; j_call: TRBJ2-3; clone_size: .; d_call: .; cdr3_nt: TGCGCCAGCAGCTTGGGCTCGACAGGTGGTGGCGATACGCAGTATTTT; cdr3_aa: CASSLGSTGGGDTQYF
v_call: TRBV7-9; j_call: TRBJ1-6; clone_size: .; d_call: .; cdr3_nt: TGTGCCAGCAGCCCTGGGGGGGTAGATAATTCACCCCTCCACTTT; cdr3_aa: CASSPGGVDNSPLHF
v_call: TRBV25-1; j_call: TRBJ1-1; clone_size: .; d_call: .; cdr3_nt: TGTGCCAGCAGTGTCCTCGGCCACGATAAAGCTTTCTTT; cdr3_aa: CASSVLGHDKAFF
v_call: TRBV13; j_call: TRBJ2-7; clone_size: many; d_call: .; cdr3_nt: TGTGCCAGCAGCTTAGATCTAAGGGCCGGAGAGCAGTACTTC; cdr3_aa: CASSLDLRAGEQYF